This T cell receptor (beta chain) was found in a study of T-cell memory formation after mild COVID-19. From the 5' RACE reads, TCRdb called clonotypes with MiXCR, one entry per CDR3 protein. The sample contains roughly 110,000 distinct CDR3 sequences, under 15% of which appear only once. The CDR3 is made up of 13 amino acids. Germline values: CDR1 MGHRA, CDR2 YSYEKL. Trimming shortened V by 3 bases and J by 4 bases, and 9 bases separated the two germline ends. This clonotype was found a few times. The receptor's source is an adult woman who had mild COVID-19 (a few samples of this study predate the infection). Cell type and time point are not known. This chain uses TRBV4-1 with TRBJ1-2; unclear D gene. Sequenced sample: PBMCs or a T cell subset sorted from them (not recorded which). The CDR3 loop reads CASSHSYTYGYTF. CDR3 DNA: TGCGCCAGCAGCCACAGCTATACCTATGGCTACACCTTC.